This T cell receptor beta chain was captured in a study of immune cell composition in non-small cell lung cancer. Here immunoSEQ multiplex PCR was the method, and the copy in TCRdb shows in-frame clones only, minus some. This sample yields about 10,000 clones, of which about 63% are seen a single time; approximately 8.7% belongs to the top ten. Genomic DNA came from frozen unsorted single-cell suspensions. There are 11 residues in the CDR3. Germline lookup yields CDR1 SGHDT and CDR2 YYEEEE. V dropped 2 bases and J dropped 0 bases, with 0 bases sitting between them. The clonotype originates from a human donor with non-small cell lung cancer. V and J are TRBV5-6 and TRBJ2-7; no reliable D call. Specimen: lung tumor tissue. CDR3 residues: CASSFSYEQYF. CDR3 in DNA: TGTGCCAGCAGCTTCTCCTACGAGCAGTACTTC.